This TCR beta chain was recorded in a study of Graves' ophthalmopathy and Graves' hyperthyroidism. With respect to this clonotype: A read error may be the cause here, since a much bigger clone is one base away. It is unclear where the CDR3 begins or ends on the DNA, so no DNA is shown, and the CDR3 is as TCRdb lists it.

Among the hyperthyroidism patients, all were newly diagnosed, aged 18 to 65, with under 2 months' duration. No donor had other autoimmune disease, uncontrolled infection, pregnancy or lactation. The germline V gene has CDR1 MGHDK and CDR2 SYGVNS. The CDR3 has 14 amino acids, counting both end residues. The TCR beta CDR3 regions underwent amplification from RNA transcripts. First-round RT-PCR used HTBI primers; second-round multiplex PCR followed. MiXCR, applied by TCRdb to the multiplex PCR reads, yields one record per CDR3 protein. The table records around 1,200,000 distinct CDR3 sequences, about two fifths of them present only once.

Sample: peripheral blood or thyroid tissue (not recorded which). The genes are TRBV25-1 and TRBJ2-7; the table assigns TRBD1, which was not confirmed against the DNA. This sequence was found in an adult man with Graves' hyperthyroidism. The CDR3: CASSWGGGAYERYF.